This is a list of T cell receptor beta chains from one sample in a study of cytomegalovirus exposure and HLA in healthy donors. Assay used: immunoSEQ multiplex PCR; TCRdb lists only in-frame clones, some missing. Among roughly 150,000 clones listed, 82% were seen once. The specimen was PBMCs. The receptors were sampled from a woman aged 50 to 60 in good health and CMV-seropositive. The CDR3 runs from the conserved cysteine through the conserved F or W. The D gene is left open where the match is weak. Clone size, where shown, is once, few, many, or a class for clones that have expanded.

>13|.|TRBV9|TRBJ1-2|TRBD1
CASSVGTVGGYTF
TGTGCCAGCAGCGTGGGGACAGTGGGGGGCTACACCTTC
>16|.|TRBV5-1|TRBJ2-2|.
CASSPTGTTNTGELFF
TGCGCCAGCAGCCCGACCGGGACAACGAACACCGGGGAGCTGTTTTTT
>12|.|TRBV10-3|TRBJ1-5|.
CAISEEDLPQHF
TGTGCCATCAGTGAGGAGGATTTACCCCAGCATTTT
>15|.|TRBV2|TRBJ2-5|TRBD2
CASSISGGAAETQYF
TGTGCCAGCAGCATTAGCGGGGGGGCCGCCGAGACCCAGTACTTC
>14|few|TRBV6-5|TRBJ2-3|.
CASSPTDSTDTQYF
TGTGCCAGCAGCCCCACAGACAGCACAGATACGCAGTATTTT
>15|.|TRBV6-5|TRBJ1-5|TRBD1
CASKTGTGDNQPQHF
TGTGCCAGCAAAACCGGGACAGGAGACAATCAGCCCCAGCATTTT
>14|.|TRBV7-9|TRBJ2-1|TRBD2
CASSLARGDHEQFF
TGTGCCAGCAGCTTAGCCCGGGGGGACCATGAGCAGTTCTTC
>19|.|TRBV27|TRBJ2-4|.
CASSLRSRDISSAKNIQYF
TGTGCCAGCAGTTTAAGGTCCCGGGACATATCCTCAGCCAAAAACATTCAGTACTTC
>15|.|TRBV27|TRBJ1-1|.
CASSPLGAGDTEAFF
TGTGCCAGCAGTCCCCTTGGGGCAGGGGACACTGAAGCTTTCTTT
>15|.|TRBV6-4|TRBJ2-3|.
CASILPGGRLDTQYF
TGTGCCAGCATCCTTCCAGGGGGGCGGCTAGATACGCAGTATTTT